This T cell receptor (beta chain) was observed in a study of blood T cells in healthy people across ages. Study results and limitations: Strongly correlated with naive T cell percentage was TCR beta diversity.

Germline CDR1 is SGHDN and CDR2 is FVKESK. The CDR3 totals 16 residues. V was clipped by 5 bases and J by 5 bases; unmatched bases: 12. Primed by a sample-barcoded 5' primer and a J-beta primer mix, a second PCR proceeded for 7 to 11 cycles. TCRdb re-called the 5' RACE reads with MiXCR, one entry per CDR3 protein. The repertoire holds around 900,000 distinct CDR3 sequences, with about 28% as singletons. In regard to this clonotype: Its antigen is as yet unknown.

The origin of this receptor is a woman aged 80 or over in good health. The genes are TRBV14 and TRBJ2-5, with 9 positions matching TRBD1. Sequenced: blood. The CDR3 protein is CASSEQDRGILETQYF. The DNA for the CDR3 is TGTGCCAGCAGCGAACAGGACAGGGGTATTTTGGAGACCCAGTACTTC.